This T cell receptor (beta chain) was identified during a study of T cells expressing NK-cell markers. As for the study in general: Cells sorted as CD3+CD56+NKG2C+, CD3+CD56+NKG2C- and CD3+CD56-NKG2C+ T cells supplied the TCR beta repertoires. Study-level findings and limits: Five or six donors showed dominant NKG2C+ clonotypes comprising roughly 1.0-7.5% of their CD8+ T cells.

Germline assignment: CDR1 KGHSH and CDR2 LQKENI. The CDR3 sequence is 16 residues long. From the 5' RACE reads, TCRdb lists one entry per CDR3 protein and no DNA. The sample table includes hundreds of thousands of distinct CDR3 sequences. With regard to this clonotype: Its target is not known.

This chain connects TRBV18 to TRBJ2-3. The sequenced sample consisted of blood T cells: a sorted CD56 or NKG2C T cell subset, CD4+ or CD8+ T cells, or bulk PBMC T cells (not recorded which). This TCR was sampled from a woman between 18 and 69 years old in good health. CDR3 in amino acids: CASSPPSSRSTDTQYF. The complete variable domain, with remaining parts taken from reference TRBV18 and TRBJ2-3, reads NAGVMQNPRHLVRRRGQEARLRCSPMKGHSHVYWYRQLPEEGLKFMVYLQKENIIDESGMPKERFSAEFPKEGPSILRIQQVVRGDSAAYFCASSPPSSRSTDTQYFGPGTRLTVL.